This TCR beta chain was observed in a study of monozygotic twins with cystic fibrosis. Regarding the study as a whole: Clonality was generally low (median approximately 0.0088), higher in the most severe patients. Monozygotic CF twin pairs shared significantly more nucleotide-identical clonotypes than unrelated CF individuals did.

Remarks on this clone: Its antigen is not known.

Sequencing used immunoSEQ multiplex PCR; TCRdb keeps in-frame clones, though not all of them. Of about 14,000 clones in the sample, 80% to 90% are singletons; the top ten hold around 1.1%. In germline, CDR1 is SGHAT, CDR2 FQNNGV. The CDR3 contains 12 residues. V was pared by 3 bases and J by 8 bases, with 10 bases between. The sequencing sample was made of blood. The TCR sequence derives from a boy aged 5 to 17 with cystic fibrosis. V and J are TRBV11-2 and TRBJ1-1, with a weak D call TRBD1 (6 bases). The CDR3 spells CASSFNQGEAFF. The CDR3 coding sequence is TGTGCCAGCAGCTTTAATCAGGGGGAAGCTTTCTTT.